This T cell receptor (beta chain) was identified in a study of T cells after posttransplantation cyclophosphamide. This table comes from immunoSEQ multiplex PCR, and its TCRdb copy is limited to in-frame clones, with some not included. The table records tens of thousands of clones, about three quarters of them present only once. Busulfan-fludarabine conditioning, marrow transplant, and cyclophosphamide on days +3 and +4 were administered. Trimming stripped 3 bases from V and 7 bases from J, with 9 bases between. Germline V gives CDR1 SGHAT, CDR2 FQNNGV. The CDR3 covers 12 residues. Sequences were derived from CD4+ T cells sorted from blood, sampled approximately 1,900 days after a stem cell transplant with posttransplant cyclophosphamide. The chain links TRBV11-2 to TRBJ2-5; the D gene is possibly TRBD2 (6 bases). The receptor was isolated from a female patient aged 40-50 years who received an allogeneic stem cell transplant from a related donor, was CMV-positive, and had no GVHD. Part of the T cells may come from the graft donor. In nucleotides, the CDR3 is TGTGCCAGCAGCTTCGACGGGGGGACCCAGTACTTC. Translated, it gives CASSFDGGTQYF. Using reference TRBV11-2 and TRBJ2-5 for the parts outside the CDR3, the full variable domain is EAGVAQSPRYKIIEKRQSVAFWCNPISGHATLYWYQQILGQGPKLLIQFQNNGVVDDSQLPKDRFSAERLKGVDSTLKIQPAKLEDSAVYLCASSFDGGTQYFGPGTRLLVL.